One sample yielded the 16 T cell receptor beta chains listed below, sequenced in a study of beta chain features in type 1 diabetes. Study-wide results and caveats: Patients with Type 1 diabetes showed moderately but significantly shorter TCRB CDR3s in all four CD4+ subsets.

Antigens for these TCRs are unknown. Every isolated RNA sample was fully reverse transcribed, so sequencing captured expressed TCRB transcripts. Profiling relied on immunoSEQ multiplex PCR, and the TCRdb table lists in-frame clones only, not all of them. Of about 710,000 clones in the sample, roughly 13% were seen once. Sequencing was carried out using naive CD4+ T cells from blood. Source of these receptors: a man between 18 and 35 years old with type 1 diabetes.

The sample holds a few counts of this clone. V is TRBV30 and J is TRBJ2-1; D gene ambiguous. V lost 0 bases and J lost 13, with 7 bases in between. The CDR3 extends over 10 amino acids. Looked up from germline, CDR1 is GTSNPN and CDR2 is SVGIG (reference sequence). CDR3 protein: CAWSVSSQFF. CDR3 nucleotides: TGTGCCTGGAGTGTGAGTTCCCAGTTCTTC.

The rearrangement joins TRBV2 to TRBJ1-1, with 9 bases aligning to TRBD1. This CDR3 region has 13 residues. After removal of 7 bases from V and 1 base from J, the junction contained 1 base not matched to a gene. CDR1 and CDR2 from the germline V gene are SNHLY and FYNNEI. CDR3 amino acids: CASTGQGNTEAFF. The CDR3 nucleotides read TGTGCCAGCACGGGACAGGGGAACACTGAAGCTTTCTTT.

J is TRBJ2-1 and V is TRBV14, with D perhaps matching TRBD2 (5 bases). Trimming pared 1 base from V and 7 bases from J, leaving 8 bases between. CDR3 size: 13 residues. From germline, CDR1 is SGHDN and CDR2 FVKESK. The CDR3 sequence: CASSQGRENEQFF. CDR3 DNA sequence: TGTGCCAGCAGCCAAGGAAGGGAGAATGAGCAGTTCTTC.

J is TRBJ2-1 and V is TRBV6-1; D gene uncertain. CDR3 size: 13 residues. Per the germline V gene, CDR1 is MNHNS and CDR2 is SASEGT. Trimming took off 7 bases at V and 2 bases at J, with 9 bases between the two ends. The CDR3 sequence: CASMRIAYNEQFF. Written as DNA, the CDR3 is TGTGCCAGCATGCGGATTGCCTACAATGAGCAGTTCTTC.

In this sample, this clone turned up a few times. The CDR3 nucleotides are TGTGCCAGCAGTGTTCGCCCGGGCGGCGGATCTGGAAACACCATATATTTT. This sequence encodes CASSVRPGGGSGNTIYF. The chain joins TRBV25-1 to TRBJ1-3; D gene uncertain. CDR3 size: 17 residues. CDR1 MGHDK and CDR2 SYGVNS come from the germline V gene. V was cut by 4 bases and J by 1 base, with 17 bases left in between.

In nucleotides, the CDR3 is TGTGCCAGCAGCCCAAACGACGGGGATGAAAAACTGTTTTTT. As protein: CASSPNDGDEKLFF. V usage is TRBV5-4 and J usage is TRBJ1-4; D is ambiguous. With 4 bases removed from V and 6 bases from J, the gap between germline ends came to 13 bases. CDR3 length equals 14 residues. Germline-derived CDR1 and CDR2 are SGHNT and YYREEE (reference sequence).

The genes are TRBV30 and TRBJ2-3; 7 nucleotides match TRBD1. Trimming at V came to 7 bases and at J to 0 bases, leaving 4 bases not matched to a gene. The CDR3 loop spans 13 amino acids. Per germline, CDR1 GTSNPN and CDR2 SVGIG (reference sequence). The CDR3 nucleotides are TGTGCCTACCGGGACAGTAGCACAGATACGCAGTATTTT. Translated, it gives CAYRDSSTDTQYF.

The rearrangement uses TRBV2 and TRBJ1-2, with D possibly being TRBD1 (6 bases). Germline V lookup: CDR1 SNHLY, CDR2 FYNNEI. V dropped 6 bases and J dropped 4 bases, with 12 bases sitting between them. The CDR3 contains 13 residues. CDR3 amino acids: CASSPGARYGYTF. In nucleotides, the CDR3 is TGTGCCAGCAGCCCGGGGGCCCGCTATGGCTACACCTTC.

This clone came up a few times. The chain carries TRBV6-6 and TRBJ2-5; no clear D. This CDR3 comprises 13 residues. The ends were cut back, 7 bases at V and 5 bases at J, with 14 bases in the middle. Germline V gene data show CDR1 as MNHNY and CDR2 as SVGAGI (reference sequence). This CDR3 is CASKRTLRETQYF. The CDR3 coding sequence is TGTGCCAGCAAACGGACCCTCCGGGAGACCCAGTACTTC.

The V and J genes are TRBV5-4 and TRBJ2-1, with 11 bases fitting TRBD2. V was clipped by 3 bases and J by 6 bases; unmatched bases: 5. This CDR3 region has 15 residues. Germline lookup yields CDR1 SGHNT and CDR2 YYREEE (reference sequence). CDR3 in DNA: TGTGCCAGCAGCTATCCTAGCGGGGGGAGCAATGAGCAGTTCTTC. The encoded protein is CASSYPSGGSNEQFF.

The chain has TRBV7-9 and TRBJ2-2; D tentatively reads TRBD1 or TRBD2 (6 bases each). Germline V lookup: CDR1 SEHNR, CDR2 FQNEAQ (reference sequence). There are 16 residues in the CDR3. Trimming shortened V by 5 bases and J by 7 bases, and 20 bases separated the two germline ends. The chain's CDR3 is CASSPYTGALFGELFF. The CDR3 DNA sequence: TGTGCCAGCAGCCCTTACACGGGGGCGCTTTTCGGGGAGCTGTTTTTT.

The chain joins TRBV5-1 to TRBJ2-4; TRBD1 or TRBD2 may be the D gene (6 bases each). Germline CDR1 is SGHRS and CDR2 is YFSETQ. The V gene lost 1 base and the J gene lost 6 bases, with 14 bases spanning the gap. This CDR3 region has 15 residues. The CDR3 nucleotides are TGCGCCAGCAGCTTGTCCCCGGGGGCGTCAAACATTCAGTACTTC. Translated: CASSLSPGASNIQYF. Supplemented by reference TRBV5-1 and TRBJ2-4, the full variable domain reads KAGVTQTPRYLIKTRGQQVTLSCSPISGHRSVSWYQQTPGQGLQFLFEYFSETQRNKGNFPGRFSGRQFSNSRSEMNVSTLELGDSALYLCASSLSPGASNIQYFGAGTRLSVL.

This clone has just a few counts. The chain carries TRBV7-9 and TRBJ1-1; no definite D call. The germline V gene has CDR1 SEHNR and CDR2 FQNEAQ (reference sequence). CDR3 length: 14 residues. With 3 bases removed from V and 4 bases from J, the gap between germline ends came to 12 bases. The CDR3 nucleotides read TGTGCCAGCAGCTTGATATTTGAGGGCACTGAAGCTTTCTTT. This sequence encodes CASSLIFEGTEAFF.

Only a few counts were recorded for this clone. The chain joins TRBV4-2 to TRBJ2-7; D might be TRBD1 (6 bases). Per germline, CDR1 LGHNA and CDR2 YNFKEQ. Trimming removed 4 bases from V and 3 bases from J, with 19 bases in between. The CDR3 is 16 residues long. CDR3 bases: TGTGCCAGCAGCCTCCTAGGGGCAGGGGAAAGCTACGAGCAGTACTTC. The encoded protein is CASSLLGAGESYEQYF.

The gene calls are TRBV29-1 and TRBJ1-3, with D possibly being TRBD1 (6 bases). This CDR3 is 13 amino acids long. In germline, CDR1 is SQVTM, CDR2 ANQGSEA. The V gene lost 7 bases and the J gene lost 9 bases, with 19 bases spanning the gap. The CDR3, as DNA: TGCAGCGCTACCGGACAGCTGGCGGGCACCATATATTTT. This gives the protein CSATGQLAGTIYF.

In its sample, this clone was seen a few times. This chain links TRBV5-1 with TRBJ2-5; possibly TRBD2 for D (5 bases). With 4 bases removed from V and 5 bases from J, the gap between germline ends came to 21 bases. The CDR3 is made up of 16 amino acids. Germline V CDR1 and CDR2: SGHRS, YFSETQ. The DNA for the CDR3 is TGCGCCAGCAGCCCTGGAGGCGGGTCTACCCTCGAGACCCAGTACTTC. Translated, it gives CASSPGGGSTLETQYF.